Listed below are T cell receptor beta chains from one sample, sequenced in a study of T cells in Graves' hyperthyroidism and ophthalmopathy. In TCRdb, the multiplex PCR reads were re-called with MiXCR into one record per CDR3 protein. The repertoire holds hundreds of thousands of distinct CDR3 sequences, roughly 15% seen once, with about 15% in the top ten. Sequencing was carried out using blood. The receptors come from a woman aged 40 to 50 with Graves' hyperthyroidism. Both conserved end residues are part of each CDR3. A D gene is named only where the DNA matches it firmly. Size tells how often a clone was seen (once, few, many) or the class of an expanded clone, and some rows leave it out.

CDR3: CASSEGLAGAYNEQFF; DNA: TGTGCCAGCAGTGAGGGACTAGCGGGGGCCTACAATGAGCAGTTCTTC; V: TRBV6-1; D: TRBD2; size: many; J: TRBJ2-1
CDR3: CASSSGTGGHSYNEQFF; DNA: TGCGCCAGCAGCTCCGGGACAGGGGGCCATTCCTACAATGAGCAGTTCTTC; V: TRBV5-1; D: TRBD1; size: many; J: TRBJ2-1
CDR3: CASSSQGNTEAFF; DNA: TGCGCCAGCAGCTCGCAGGGGAACACTGAAGCTTTCTTT; V: TRBV5-1; D: NA; size: many; J: TRBJ1-1
CDR3: CASSPTGGKTDTQYF; DNA: TGTGCCAGCAGCCCGACAGGGGGCAAAACAGATACGCAGTATTTT; V: TRBV12-3/TRBV12-4; D: TRBD1; size: NA; J: TRBJ2-3
CDR3: CASSFRLAQSTDTQYF; DNA: TGTGCCAGCAGCTTCCGACTAGCGCAGAGCACAGATACGCAGTATTTT; V: TRBV5-4; D: TRBD2; size: few; J: TRBJ2-3
CDR3: CASSAPDREGIEAFF; DNA: TGTGCCAGCAGTGCCCCGGACAGGGAAGGAATTGAAGCTTTCTTT; V: TRBV2; D: TRBD1; size: many; J: TRBJ1-1
CDR3: CASSLVATVNYEQYF; DNA: TGTGCCAGCAGCTTAGTCGCTACCGTGAACTACGAGCAGTACTTC; V: TRBV11-2; D: NA; size: many; J: TRBJ2-7
CDR3: CASSLQGGYGYTF; DNA: TGTGCCAGCAGCCTACAGGGGGGCTATGGCTACACCTTC; V: TRBV12-3/TRBV12-4; D: TRBD1; size: many; J: TRBJ1-2
CDR3: CASTRPGQGSKGYTF; DNA: TGTGCCAGCACCCGACCGGGACAGGGCTCTAAGGGCTACACCTTC; V: TRBV28; D: TRBD1; size: many; J: TRBJ1-2
CDR3: CASSDNSGARETQYF; DNA: TGTGCCAGCAGTGATAACTCGGGGGCGCGAGAGACCCAGTACTTC; V: TRBV2; D: NA; size: many; J: TRBJ2-5
CDR3: CASSVLDREQYF; DNA: TGTGCCAGCAGCGTCCTAGACAGGGAGCAGTACTTC; V: TRBV9; D: NA; size: many; J: TRBJ2-7
CDR3: CSASGQRETQYF; DNA: TGCAGTGCTTCGGGACAACGAGAGACCCAGTACTTC; V: TRBV20-1; D: NA; size: many; J: TRBJ2-5
CDR3: CASSYSWGINTEAFF; DNA: TGTGCCAGCAGTTACTCGTGGGGCATAAACACTGAAGCTTTCTTT; V: TRBV6-2/TRBV6-3; D: NA; size: NA; J: TRBJ1-1
CDR3: CASSQPARVHYGYTF; DNA: TGTGCCAGCAGCCAACCGGCCAGGGTCCACTATGGCTACACCTTC; V: TRBV7-9; D: NA; size: many; J: TRBJ1-2
CDR3: CASSQWAGELFF; DNA: TGTGCCAGCAGTCAGTGGGCCGGGGAGCTGTTTTTT; V: TRBV12-3/TRBV12-4; D: NA; size: many; J: TRBJ2-2
CDR3: CASSPPLSGTGSYEQYF; DNA: TGTGCCAGCTCACCACCCCTTTCCGGGACAGGCTCCTACGAGCAGTACTTC; V: TRBV18; D: TRBD1; size: NA; J: TRBJ2-7
CDR3: CAISQLEVGEQYF; DNA: TGTGCCATCAGCCAGTTAGAAGTGGGGGAGCAGTACTTC; V: TRBV10-3; D: NA; size: NA; J: TRBJ2-7
CDR3: CAGSQTGGKGTYEQYF; DNA: TGTGCCGGCAGCCAGACAGGAGGGAAGGGTACCTACGAGCAGTACTTC; V: TRBV14; D: NA; size: NA; J: TRBJ2-7
CDR3: CASSLLLAGEATDTQYF; DNA: TGTGCCAGCAGTTTATTGCTAGCGGGAGAGGCCACAGATACGCAGTATTTT; V: TRBV28; D: TRBD2; size: many; J: TRBJ2-3
CDR3: CASSNIGESIFEQYF; DNA: TGTGCCAGCAGTAACATTGGAGAGAGCATCTTCGAGCAGTACTTC; V: TRBV2; D: NA; size: many; J: TRBJ2-7
CDR3: CASIDSMNTEAFF; DNA: TGTGCCAGCATCGACAGCATGAACACTGAAGCTTTCTTT; V: TRBV28; D: NA; size: many; J: TRBJ1-1
CDR3: CASSRDSINEKLFF; DNA: TGTGCCAGCAGCCGGGACAGTATTAATGAAAAACTGTTTTTT; V: TRBV6-1; D: TRBD1; size: NA; J: TRBJ1-4
CDR3: CASSLVAGPSNEQFF; DNA: TGCGCCAGCAGCTTGGTCGCGGGGCCCAGCAATGAGCAGTTCTTC; V: TRBV5-1; D: NA; size: many; J: TRBJ2-1
CDR3: CASSESGYEQFF; DNA: TGTGCCAGCAGTGAATCGGGGTATGAGCAGTTCTTC; V: TRBV6-1; D: NA; size: few; J: TRBJ2-1
CDR3: CASSEQGKEKLFF; DNA: TGCGCCAGCAGTGAGCAGGGAAAAGAAAAACTGTTTTTT; V: TRBV10-2; D: NA; size: many; J: TRBJ1-4
CDR3: CSATPGLSSYNSPLHF; DNA: TGCAGTGCCACCCCGGGCCTGAGCTCCTATAATTCACCCCTCCACTTT; V: TRBV20-1; D: NA; size: NA; J: TRBJ1-6
CDR3: CASCSSGRSDTQYF; DNA: TGTGCCAGCTGTTCTAGCGGGAGATCAGATACGCAGTATTTT; V: TRBV6-2/TRBV6-3; D: TRBD2; size: NA; J: TRBJ2-3
CDR3: CAISELAGGPRAEQFF; DNA: TGTGCCATCAGTGAGTTGGCGGGAGGGCCCAGGGCTGAGCAGTTCTTC; V: TRBV10-3; D: TRBD2; size: NA; J: TRBJ2-1
CDR3: CASSVGGQGFGELFF; DNA: TGTGCCAGCAGCGTAGGGGGACAGGGTTTCGGGGAGCTGTTTTTT; V: TRBV9; D: TRBD1; size: NA; J: TRBJ2-2
CDR3: CATSDSVVQETQYF; DNA: TGTGCCACCAGTGATTCCGTGGTCCAAGAGACCCAGTACTTC; V: TRBV24-1; D: NA; size: many; J: TRBJ2-5
CDR3: CASSQEGHYGQFF; DNA: TGTGCCAGCAGCCAAGAGGGGCACTACGGGCAGTTCTTC; V: TRBV4-2; D: NA; size: few; J: TRBJ2-1
CDR3: CASRKGLADNEQFF; DNA: TGTGCCAGCAGGAAGGGACTAGCGGACAATGAGCAGTTCTTC; V: TRBV2; D: TRBD2; size: many; J: TRBJ2-1
CDR3: CASSLSSGGESYNEQFF; DNA: TGTGCCAGCAGTTTATCATCCGGGGGCGAATCCTACAATGAGCAGTTCTTC; V: TRBV28; D: NA; size: many; J: TRBJ2-1
CDR3: CASSQTGGAEAFF; DNA: TGTGCCAGCAGTCAAACAGGGGGCGCAGAAGCTTTCTTT; V: TRBV6-1; D: TRBD1; size: few; J: TRBJ1-1
CDR3: CASRTAGYQETQYF; DNA: TGTGCCAGCAGGACAGCGGGGTACCAAGAGACCCAGTACTTC; V: TRBV2; D: TRBD2; size: many; J: TRBJ2-5
CDR3: CATSRGQVNTEAFF; DNA: TGTGCCACCAGCAGAGGACAGGTGAACACTGAAGCTTTCTTT; V: TRBV15; D: NA; size: many; J: TRBJ1-1
CDR3: CASSLSAGNTGELFF; DNA: TGTGCCAGCTCCCTTTCGGCCGGGAACACCGGGGAGCTGTTTTTT; V: TRBV18; D: NA; size: NA; J: TRBJ2-2
CDR3: CASSQDTTFREQYF; DNA: TGTGCCAGCAGCCAAGATACGACTTTTCGAGAGCAGTACTTC; V: TRBV3-1; D: NA; size: NA; J: TRBJ2-7
CDR3: CAGSTLYEQYF; DNA: TGTGCCGGCAGCACCCTCTACGAGCAGTACTTC; V: TRBV7-2; D: NA; size: NA; J: TRBJ2-7
CDR3: CASSERFARDSSYEQYF; DNA: TGTGCCAGCAGTGAAAGGTTTGCCCGGGACAGCTCCTACGAGCAGTACTTC; V: TRBV6-1; D: TRBD1; size: NA; J: TRBJ2-7
CDR3: CASSVPPGLAGAYNEQFF; DNA: TGTGCCAGCAGTGTTCCCCCTGGACTAGCGGGAGCCTACAATGAGCAGTTCTTC; V: TRBV6-1; D: TRBD2; size: few; J: TRBJ2-1
CDR3: CASSNRVLNTEAFF; DNA: TGTGCCAGCAGCAACAGGGTCCTGAACACTGAAGCTTTCTTT; V: TRBV12-3/TRBV12-4; D: NA; size: many; J: TRBJ1-1
CDR3: CATRDIYGYTF; DNA: TGCGCCACCCGGGACATCTATGGCTACACCTTC; V: TRBV4-1; D: NA; size: many; J: TRBJ1-2
CDR3: CSADKGYEQYF; DNA: TGCAGTGCCGACAAGGGCTACGAGCAGTACTTC; V: TRBV20-1; D: NA; size: NA; J: TRBJ2-7